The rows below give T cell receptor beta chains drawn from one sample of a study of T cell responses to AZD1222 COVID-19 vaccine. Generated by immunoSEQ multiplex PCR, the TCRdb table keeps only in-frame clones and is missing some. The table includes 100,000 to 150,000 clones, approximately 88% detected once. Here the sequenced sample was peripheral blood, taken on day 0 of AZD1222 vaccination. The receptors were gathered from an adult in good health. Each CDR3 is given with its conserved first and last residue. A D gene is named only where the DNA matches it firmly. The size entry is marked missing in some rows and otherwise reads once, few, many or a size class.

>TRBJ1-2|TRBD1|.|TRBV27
TGTGCCAGCAGTTCCAGGGGGTCTGGCTACACCTTC
CASSSRGSGYTF
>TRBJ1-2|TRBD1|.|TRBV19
TGTGCCAGTACCGCTCGACAGGGGGAAGGTAACTATGGCTACACCTTC
CASTARQGEGNYGYTF
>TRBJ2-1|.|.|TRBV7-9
TGTGCCAGCAGCTTAGGGAGTATGGGCAATGAGCAGTTCTTC
CASSLGSMGNEQFF
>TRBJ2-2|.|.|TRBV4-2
TGTGCCAGCAGCCAAGAGGGCGGGACTCAGTACGGGGAGCTGTTTTTT
CASSQEGGTQYGELFF
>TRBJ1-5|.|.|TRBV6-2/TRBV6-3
TGTGCCAGCAGCCACGACGATGGACGGGGAGCACTGAAGCCCCAGCATTTT
CASSHDDGRGALKPQHF
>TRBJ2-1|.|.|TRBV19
TGTGCCAGTAGTCCCCTTAACACTTTCTCCTACAATGAGCAGTTCTTC
CASSPLNTFSYNEQFF
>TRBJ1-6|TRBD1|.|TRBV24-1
TGTGCCACCAGTGACCGGGACAGGAGCTCCTATAATTCACCCCTCCACTTT
CATSDRDRSSYNSPLHF
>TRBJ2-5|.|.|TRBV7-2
TGTGCCAGCAGCTTTTGGAGGGGGGCGGCGGAGACCCAGTACTTC
CASSFWRGAAETQYF
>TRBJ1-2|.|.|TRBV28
TGTGCCACACAAAGCGTAAACTATGGCTACACCTTC
CATQSVNYGYTF
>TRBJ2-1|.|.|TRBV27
TGTGCCAGCAGTTTTTCAAGGTTAAATGAGCAGTTCTTC
CASSFSRLNEQFF
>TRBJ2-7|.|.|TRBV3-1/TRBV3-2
TGTGCCAGCAGCCACCCCGGGGGCCGCAACGAGCAGTACTTC
CASSHPGGRNEQYF
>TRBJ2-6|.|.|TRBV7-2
TGTGCCATCAACTCTGGGGCCAACGTCCTGACTTTC
CAINSGANVLTF
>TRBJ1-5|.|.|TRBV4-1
TGCGCCAGCAGCCAAGTTGATATGGGTTGGCAGGGGTTTCAGCCCCAGCATTTT
CASSQVDMGWQGFQPQHF
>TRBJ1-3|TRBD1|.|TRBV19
TGTGCCAGTAGTATTAGGCCCCAGGACGGGACAGGGAACACCATATATTTT
CASSIRPQDGTGNTIYF
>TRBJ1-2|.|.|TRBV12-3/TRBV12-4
TGTGCCAGCAGTTTAAGCAGCCTCTATGGCTACACCTTC
CASSLSSLYGYTF
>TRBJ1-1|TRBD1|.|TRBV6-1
TGTGCCAGCAGTGAAGCGGGACAGGTCTCTGAAGCTTTCTTT
CASSEAGQVSEAFF
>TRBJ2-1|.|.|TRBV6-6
TGTGCCAGCCGCTGGACTGCTCAGGGTGAGCAGTTCTTC
CASRWTAQGEQFF
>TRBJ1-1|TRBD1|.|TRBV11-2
TGTGCCAGCAGCTTACAGGGGGCAGGGACTGAAGCTTTCTTT
CASSLQGAGTEAFF
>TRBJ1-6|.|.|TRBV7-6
TGTGCCAGCAGCTTAGCGCTCGAGTCACCCCTCCACTTT
CASSLALESPLHF
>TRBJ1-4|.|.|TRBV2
TGTGCCAGCAGTGCACAGGGTCTAACTAATGAAAAACTGTTTTTT
CASSAQGLTNEKLFF
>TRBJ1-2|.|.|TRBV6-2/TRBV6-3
TGTGCCAGCAGCTCTCTAGACGGGACGGCTGGCTACACCTTC
CASSSLDGTAGYTF
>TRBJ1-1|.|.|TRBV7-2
TGTGCCAGCAGCTCGTCGGGACGGAACACTGAAGCTTTCTTT
CASSSSGRNTEAFF
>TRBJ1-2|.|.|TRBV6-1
TGTGCCAGCAGTGAATGGGGGGGGAACAACTATGGCTACACCTTC
CASSEWGGNNYGYTF
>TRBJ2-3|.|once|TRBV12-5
TGTGCTAGTGGATCCGGCCTCACAGATACGCAGTATTTT
CASGSGLTDTQYF
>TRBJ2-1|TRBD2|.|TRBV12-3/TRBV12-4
TGTGCCTCCAAGCGGGGGCGTTACAATGAGCAGTTCTTC
CASKRGRYNEQFF
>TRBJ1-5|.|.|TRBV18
TGTGCCAGCTCTCAGTCAGCAGCGGAGCCCCAGCATTTT
CASSQSAAEPQHF
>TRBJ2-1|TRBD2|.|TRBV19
TGTGCCAGTAGTCCGAGCGGGGCAGTCAATGAGCAGTTCTTC
CASSPSGAVNEQFF
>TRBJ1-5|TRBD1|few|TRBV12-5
TGTGCTAGTGGTTTGGTACCGACAGGGGGTGACCAGCCCCAGCATTTT
CASGLVPTGGDQPQHF
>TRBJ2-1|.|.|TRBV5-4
TGTGCCAGCAGCGAGAAAAGGAGACAGTACAATGAGCAGTTCTTC
CASSEKRRQYNEQFF
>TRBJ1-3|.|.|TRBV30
TGTGCCTGGGGGGTCGACACCATATATTTT
CAWGVDTIYF
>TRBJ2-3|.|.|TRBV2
TGTGCCAGCCACCCGGGACCCAGCACAGATACGCAGTATTTT
CASHPGPSTDTQYF
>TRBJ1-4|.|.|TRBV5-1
TGCGCCAGCAGCGCTAGTAAGGGGGCTAATGAAAAACTGTTTTTT
CASSASKGANEKLFF
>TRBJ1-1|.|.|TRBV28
TGTGCCAGCCCAAAACAGATTAACACTGAAGCTTTCTTT
CASPKQINTEAFF
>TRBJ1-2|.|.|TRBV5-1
TGCGCCAGCACCCCGCAACCTACTAACTATGGCTACACCTTC
CASTPQPTNYGYTF
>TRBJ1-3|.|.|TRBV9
TGTGCCAGCAGGCCGAGCTCTGGAAACACCATATATTTT
CASRPSSGNTIYF
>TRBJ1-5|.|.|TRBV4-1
TGCGCCAGCAGCCAAGGTTTGGGGAGAAGCAATCAGCCCCAGCATTTT
CASSQGLGRSNQPQHF
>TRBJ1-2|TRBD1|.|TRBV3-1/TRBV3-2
TGTGCCAGCAGCCTTGGGACAGGGGGCTCTAACTATGGCTACACCTTC
CASSLGTGGSNYGYTF
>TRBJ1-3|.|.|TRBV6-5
TGTGCCAGTTCAGGGATAATGGGGGGAAACACCATATATTTT
CASSGIMGGNTIYF
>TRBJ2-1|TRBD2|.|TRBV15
TGTGCCACCACCTTTGGGGCACGGGGGGGATACAATGAGCAGTTCTTC
CATTFGARGGYNEQFF
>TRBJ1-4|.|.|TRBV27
TGTGCCCTCCGGCGCACAACTAATGAAAAACTGTTTTTT
CALRRTTNEKLFF
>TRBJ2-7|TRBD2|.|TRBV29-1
TGCAGTCGACTAGCGGCCTACGAGCAGTACTTC
CSRLAAYEQYF
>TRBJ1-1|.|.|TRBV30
TGTGCCTGGAGTGTACGGGGGGCGACCCAGAACACTGAAGCTTTCTTT
CAWSVRGATQNTEAFF
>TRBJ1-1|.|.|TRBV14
TGTGCCAGCAGCCTGGGTGTCCGGGACACTGAAGCTTTCTTT
CASSLGVRDTEAFF
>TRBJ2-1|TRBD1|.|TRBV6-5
TGTGCCACCGGACAGGACCTTTCTACTGAGCAGTTCTTC
CATGQDLSTEQFF
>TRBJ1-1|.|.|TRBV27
TGTGCCAGCGTGAGGAACACTGAAGCTTTCTTT
CASVRNTEAFF
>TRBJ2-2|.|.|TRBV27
TGTGCCAGCAGTTTGAGAACCGGGGAGCTGTTTTTT
CASSLRTGELFF
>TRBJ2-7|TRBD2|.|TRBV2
TGTGCCAGCAGGACGGGGGGGAGGGACGAGCAGTACTTC
CASRTGGRDEQYF
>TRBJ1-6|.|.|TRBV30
TGTGCCTGGAGTCTGGACAACACAAATTCACCCCTCCACTTT
CAWSLDNTNSPLHF
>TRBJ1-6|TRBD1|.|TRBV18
TGTGCCAGCTCGCCCCTACCCGGACAGGGAGAATTTGGTTCACCCCTCCACTTT
CASSPLPGQGEFGSPLHF
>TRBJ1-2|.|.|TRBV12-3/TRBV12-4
TGTGCCAGCAGTTTAGCGGTACGGGGTGGCTACACCTTC
CASSLAVRGGYTF
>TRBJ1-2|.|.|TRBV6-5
TGTGCCAGCAGTCGGGGAACGAACTATGGCTACACCTTC
CASSRGTNYGYTF
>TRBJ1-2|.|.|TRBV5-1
TGCGCCAGCAGCTTGGAAGGGGTACGAGGCTACACCTTC
CASSLEGVRGYTF
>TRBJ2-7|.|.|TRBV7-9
TGTGCCAGCAGCCCTGATCGGCGGTCCTACGAGCAGTACTTC
CASSPDRRSYEQYF
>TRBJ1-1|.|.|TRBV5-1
TGCGCCAGCAGCCCAGGAGGCATTTCCTCTGCGAACACTGAAGCTTTCTTT
CASSPGGISSANTEAFF
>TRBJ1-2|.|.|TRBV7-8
TGTGCCAGCAGCCTTGAACAGGGCCGACCATGGAGGGGCTACACCTTC
CASSLEQGRPWRGYTF
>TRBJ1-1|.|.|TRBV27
TGTGCCAGCAGTTGGGGACGGATGAACACTGAAGCTTTCTTT
CASSWGRMNTEAFF
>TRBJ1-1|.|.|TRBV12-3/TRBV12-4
TGTGCCAGCAGGCTACAGGAGAACACTGAAGCTTTCTTT
CASRLQENTEAFF